Following are 28 T cell receptor beta chains from one sample sequenced in a study of shared clonotypes between healthy human individuals. Clones were sequenced by immunoSEQ multiplex PCR, and TCRdb holds only the in-frame ones, with some missing. The sample has some 1.5 million clones; 96% are singletons. Input material: naive CD4+ T cells sorted from blood. This sample's subset: CD45RA+ positively selected. All receptors come from a man aged 25 to 40 in good health.

The chain couples TRBV5-5 to TRBJ2-6; 9 bases agree with TRBD1. V was clipped by 4 bases and J by 0 bases; unmatched bases: 11. From germline, CDR1 is SGHKS and CDR2 YYEKEE (reference sequence). CDR3 length: 19 amino acids. This CDR3 reads CASSPLGTGWPSGANVLTF. CDR3 DNA: TGTGCCAGCAGCCCCCTGGGGACAGGGTGGCCCTCTGGGGCCAACGTCCTGACTTTC.

The chain recombines TRBV7-9 with TRBJ1-4, with 9 bases matching TRBD1. The CDR3 contains 16 residues. Germline V lookup: CDR1 SEHNR, CDR2 FQNEAQ (reference sequence). V gave up 5 bases and J gave up 0 bases; unmatched junction bases: 4. The CDR3 DNA reads as TGTGCCAGCAGCCCGGGACAGGGCTCAACTAATGAAAAACTGTTTTTT. It translates to CASSPGQGSTNEKLFF.

This chain joins TRBV6-1 and TRBJ1-1; D is unclear. The V gene's germline CDR1 is MNHNS and CDR2 SASEGT. The CDR3 extends over 14 amino acids. The V end lost 8 bases, the J end lost 1 base, and 14 bases lay between the germline ends. As DNA, the CDR3 is TGTGCCAGCTCCGGTTTGGCCGGGAACACTGAAGCTTTCTTT. Protein product: CASSGLAGNTEAFF.

This chain connects TRBV5-1 to TRBJ1-1; 7 nucleotides line up with TRBD1. Germline trimming cut 4 bases from V and 5 bases from J; bases unmatched to any gene: 11. Per germline, CDR1 SGHRS and CDR2 YFSETQ. The CDR3 spans 15 residues. As DNA, the CDR3 is TGCGCCAGCAGCGGACAGGTGGGCGTCGGGACTGAAGCTTTCTTT. It encodes CASSGQVGVGTEAFF.

This chain links TRBV18 with TRBJ2-7, with TRBD2 matching over 13 bases. With V trimmed by 2 bases and J by 2 bases, 12 bases remained unmatched. The CDR3 is 19 amino acids. Germline V lookup: CDR1 KGHSH, CDR2 LQKENI. CDR3 sequence reads: CASSPTLGLAGTLTYEQYF. The CDR3 DNA reads as TGTGCCAGCTCACCAACGTTGGGACTAGCGGGAACCCTTACCTACGAGCAGTACTTC.

The DNA of the CDR3 is TGTGCCACCAGCAGCCAGGGACAGAACTACGAGCAGTACTTC. This translates into CATSSQGQNYEQYF. The V call is TRBV15, the J call TRBJ2-7; TRBD1 agrees at 7 bases. Germline CDR1 is LNHNV and CDR2 is YYDKDF (reference sequence). CDR3 size: 14 residues. V was clipped by 3 bases and J by 3 bases; unmatched bases: 5.

The rearrangement joins TRBV5-1 to TRBJ1-1, with TRBD1 matching over 9 bases. The CDR3 spans 18 residues. Trimming removed 3 bases from V and 0 bases from J; junction bases left unmatched: 12. CDR1 SGHRS and CDR2 YFSETQ come from the germline V gene. The CDR3 loop reads CASSYPGTGRGMNTEAFF. The CDR3 DNA follows: TGCGCCAGCAGCTATCCCGGGACAGGGAGGGGAATGAACACTGAAGCTTTCTTT.

The genes are TRBV29-1 and TRBJ1-1; 10 bases map to TRBD1. CDR3 length equals 13 residues. Unmatched junction bases numbered 9, after V lost 6 bases and J lost 8 bases. From germline, CDR1 is SQVTM and CDR2 ANQGSEA. This CDR3 reads CSVNGGTGVEAFF. Written as DNA, the CDR3 is TGCAGCGTAAATGGGGGGACAGGGGTCGAAGCTTTCTTT.

The chain combines TRBV10-3 with TRBJ2-3, with 8 bases lining up with TRBD2. With 7 bases clipped from V and 6 bases from J, the junction kept 9 bases outside the gene matches. CDR3 size: 14 residues. CDR1 is ENHRY and CDR2 is SYGVKD in the germline V gene. CDR3 nucleotides: TGTGCCATCAACACGGGAGGGCCCGAGGATACGCAGTATTTT. Its translation: CAINTGGPEDTQYF.

This chain connects TRBV6-1 to TRBJ1-5; possibly TRBD1 for D (5 bases). The CDR3 sequence is 18 residues long. Germline lookup yields CDR1 MNHNS and CDR2 SASEGT. The germline V and J ends were trimmed by 4 bases and 5 bases, with 24 bases remaining between them. The CDR3 spells CASSGAIPPGTKYQPQHF. The CDR3 DNA reads as TGTGCCAGCAGTGGGGCGATACCTCCCGGGACGAAATATCAGCCCCAGCATTTT.

This clone was found a few times. Additional DNA sequences in this sample encode the identical CDR3. V usage is TRBV7-9 and J usage is TRBJ1-2; D is unresolved. Per germline, CDR1 SEHNR and CDR2 FQNEAQ (reference sequence). The CDR3 has 10 residues. V shed 2 bases and J shed 5 bases, with 0 bases lying between them. The CDR3 bases are TGTGCCAGCAGCTTATATGGCTACACCTTC. Protein product: CASSLYGYTF.

V gene TRBV5-5 combines with J gene TRBJ2-4; D is unclear. In germline, CDR1 is SGHKS, CDR2 YYEKEE (reference sequence). The CDR3 length is 15 residues. V shed 1 base and J shed 0 bases, with 8 bases lying between them. The CDR3 sequence is CASSLLSGAKNIQYF. Written as DNA, the CDR3 is TGTGCCAGCAGCTTGTTGTCCGGAGCCAAAAACATTCAGTACTTC. The full variable domain, completed using reference TRBV5-5 and TRBJ2-4, is DAGVTQSPTHLIKTRGQQVTLRCSPISGHKSVSWYQQVLGQGPQFIFQYYEKEERGRGNFPDRFSARQFPNYSSELNVNALLLGDSALYLCASSLLSGAKNIQYFGAGTRLSVL.

This clone is a singleton in its sample. The chain employs TRBV28 and TRBJ1-1; 7 nucleotides align to TRBD1. Trimming at V came to 3 bases and at J to 5 bases, leaving 15 bases not matched to a gene. This CDR3 is built from 17 residues. The germline V gene encodes CDR1 MDHEN and CDR2 SYDVKM. The CDR3 region has the DNA TGTGCCAGCAGTTTCCCCTCGAGGGGGCGTCCTCGGACTGAAGCTTTCTTT. It encodes CASSFPSRGRPRTEAFF.

V usage is TRBV7-9 and J usage is TRBJ2-6, with D perhaps matching TRBD2 (6 bases). The CDR3 runs 17 residues. Trimming left V 4 bases short and J 2 bases short, with 15 bases between. The germline CDR1 and CDR2 sequences are SEHNR and FQNEAQ (reference sequence). CDR3: CASSSGRGVTGANVLTF. The DNA of the CDR3 is TGTGCCAGCAGCTCCGGGAGAGGGGTCACTGGGGCCAACGTCCTGACTTTC.

This rearrangement joins TRBV6-5 to TRBJ2-5; D may correspond to TRBD1 or TRBD2 (5 bases each). Germline V CDR1 and CDR2: MNHEY, SVGAGI. With 6 bases removed from V and 3 bases from J, the gap between germline ends came to 17 bases. The CDR3 sequence is 15 residues long. The CDR3 DNA follows: TGTGCCAGCAGGTGGGCAGGGACGGGTGAAGAGACCCAGTACTTC. Its translation is CASRWAGTGEETQYF.

The gene calls are TRBV5-1 and TRBJ2-5; 9 nucleotides match TRBD1. J gave up 1 base and V 2 bases, and 3 bases lay outside the gene matches. CDR3 length equals 15 residues. The germline V gene encodes CDR1 SGHRS and CDR2 YFSETQ. CDR3 DNA: TGCGCCAGCAGCTTCGGACAGGGGTTCCAAGAGACCCAGTACTTC. The encoded protein is CASSFGQGFQETQYF.

The chain uses TRBV19 and TRBJ2-7; D tentatively reads TRBD1 or TRBD2 (5 bases each). Germline V gene data show CDR1 as LNHDA and CDR2 as SQIVND (reference sequence). CDR3 size: 15 residues. Trimming cost V 5 bases and J 2 bases, with 16 bases left between them. CDR3: CASSPGAGRTYEQYF. CDR3 sequence (DNA): TGTGCCAGTAGTCCTGGCGCAGGGAGAACCTACGAGCAGTACTTC.

The CDR3 bases are TGTGCCAGCAGCGTCGGGACCAGACACAATGAGCAGTTCTTC. This gives the protein CASSVGTRHNEQFF. The chain combines TRBV9 with TRBJ2-1; possibly TRBD1 or TRBD2 for D (5 bases each). The CDR3 has 14 amino acids. The V gene lost 2 bases and the J gene lost 5 bases, with 11 bases spanning the gap. The germline V gene encodes CDR1 SGDLS and CDR2 YYNGEE. The full variable domain, with the rest looked up from reference TRBV9 and TRBJ2-1, is DSGVTQTPKHLITATGQRVTLRCSPRSGDLSVYWYQQSLDQGLQFLIQYYNGEERAKGNILERFSAQQFPDLHSELNLSSLELGDSALYFCASSVGTRHNEQFFGPGTRLTVL.

The V and J genes are TRBV28 and TRBJ1-2, with D hard to call. Per the germline V gene, CDR1 is MDHEN and CDR2 is SYDVKM. This CDR3 is 13 amino acids long. The V gene lost 2 bases and the J gene lost 8 bases, with 12 bases spanning the gap. The CDR3 here is CASSLIDGTGYTF. In DNA form, the CDR3 reads TGTGCCAGCAGTTTAATCGACGGCACGGGCTACACCTTC.

V gene TRBV7-6 combines with J gene TRBJ2-7; 10 positions agree with TRBD2. CDR3 length: 16 amino acids. Per the germline V gene, CDR1 is SGHVS and CDR2 is FNYEAQ. Trimming took 5 bases from V and 7 from J; bases not matched to a gene: 14. CDR3 loop: CASSTAGGPLVGEQYF. The CDR3 nucleotides are TGTGCCAGCAGCACAGCGGGAGGGCCTCTAGTGGGTGAGCAGTACTTC.

This chain links TRBV29-1 with TRBJ2-5; D gene unclear. V was clipped by 1 base and J by 2 bases, with 5 bases between them. Germline V gene sequence: CDR1 SQVTM, CDR2 ANQGSEA. The CDR3 runs to 12 residues. The CDR3: CSVEGQQETQYF. CDR3 nucleotide sequence: TGCAGCGTTGAAGGGCAGCAAGAGACCCAGTACTTC.

The J gene is TRBJ2-3, the V gene TRBV10-3; D gene unclear. The CDR3 length is 15 residues. The germline gives CDR1 ENHRY, CDR2 SYGVKD. Trimming took 3 bases from V and 1 from J, leaving 11 bases between them. The CDR3 DNA reads as TGTGCCATCAGTGAAACGACCAGCGGCACAGATACGCAGTATTTT. It translates to CAISETTSGTDTQYF.

The rearrangement links TRBV6-5 to TRBJ2-6; D is ambiguous. This CDR3 is built from 15 residues. V was cut by 0 bases and J by 2 bases, with 5 bases left in between. The V gene's germline CDR1 is MNHEY and CDR2 SVGAGI. CDR3 sequence: CASSYSGTGANVLTF. The CDR3 region has the DNA TGTGCCAGCAGTTACTCTGGTACTGGGGCCAACGTCCTGACTTTC.

This chain joins TRBV7-2 and TRBJ1-2, with TRBD1 matching 7 bases. CDR3 size: 15 residues. Germline CDR1 SGHTA, CDR2 FQGNSA. The V segment lost 5 bases and the J segment 4 bases; nucleotides outside the gene matches: 10. Written as DNA, the CDR3 is TGTGCCAGCAGCGCACGGGACAGACCACTCTATGGCTACACCTTC. Encoded protein: CASSARDRPLYGYTF.

The chain combines TRBV29-1 with TRBJ1-4; tentatively, D is TRBD1 (5 bases). CDR1 SQVTM and CDR2 ANQGSEA come from the germline V gene. CDR3 length: 14 amino acids. V gave up 7 bases and J gave up 0 bases, with 12 bases separating them. The CDR3 region is CSARQFATNEKLFF. The CDR3 coding sequence is TGCAGCGCCCGACAGTTTGCAACTAATGAAAAACTGTTTTTT.

The rearrangement uses TRBV7-9 and TRBJ2-1, with no clear D. V gave up 3 bases and J gave up 7 bases, with 10 bases separating them. The CDR3 is 13 residues long. Germline CDR1 SEHNR, CDR2 FQNEAQ (reference sequence). In DNA, the CDR3 is TGTGCCAGCAGCTTTGTAGTACTAAATGAGCAGTTCTTC. It codes for CASSFVVLNEQFF.

The rearrangement links TRBV28 to TRBJ2-7; the D is unclear. V lost 6 bases to trimming and J lost 2 bases, with 14 bases between them. The CDR3 covers 14 residues. From germline, CDR1 is MDHEN and CDR2 SYDVKM. CDR3 in amino acids: CASREFVATYEQYF. The CDR3 DNA sequence: TGTGCCAGCAGGGAATTTGTGGCGACCTACGAGCAGTACTTC.

The chain carries TRBV7-6 and TRBJ2-7; no reliable D call. V was shortened by 5 bases and J by 1 base, with 9 bases between the two germline ends. The CDR3 covers 13 residues. The germline gives CDR1 SGHVS, CDR2 FNYEAQ. CDR3 nucleotide sequence: TGTGCCAGCAGCGGGCTACATTCCTACGAGCAGTACTTC. Protein sequence: CASSGLHSYEQYF.